The source of this T cell receptor beta chain is a study of beta chain features in type 1 diabetes. Overall study: Patients and healthy donors were similar in age, gender and cell yields.

V was pared by 6 bases and J by 0 bases, with 12 bases between. This CDR3 is built from 14 residues. From germline, CDR1 is SQVTM and CDR2 ANQGSEA. CD45RO/CCR7/CD25/CD127/CD95/CD27 staining was used to isolate CD4+ naive, central memory, regulatory and stem cell-like memory cells by sorting. Sorted populations all exceeded 95% purity. Whole-study results and caveats: More deletions and fewer insertions at VDJ junctions were found in patients with type 1 diabetes. All four CD4+ subsets of Type 1 diabetes patients contained TCRB CDR3s that were moderately but significantly shorter.

Expressed TCRB transcripts were sequenced because the entire RNA isolate underwent reverse transcription. The repertoire was sequenced with immunoSEQ multiplex PCR; TCRdb's copy has only in-frame clones and lacks some. The top ten hold 0.022% of the sample, which has about 700,000 clones, under 15% seen once. As for this clone: No antigen is known for it.

Sequencing was carried out using naive CD4+ T cells from blood. This clonotype was sampled from a man between 18 and 35 years old with type 1 diabetes. The genes are TRBV29-1 and TRBJ1-3; no definite D call. For the CDR3, the DNA is TGCAGCGTGGACCTGACGGGCTCTGGAAACACCATATATTTT. It encodes CSVDLTGSGNTIYF.